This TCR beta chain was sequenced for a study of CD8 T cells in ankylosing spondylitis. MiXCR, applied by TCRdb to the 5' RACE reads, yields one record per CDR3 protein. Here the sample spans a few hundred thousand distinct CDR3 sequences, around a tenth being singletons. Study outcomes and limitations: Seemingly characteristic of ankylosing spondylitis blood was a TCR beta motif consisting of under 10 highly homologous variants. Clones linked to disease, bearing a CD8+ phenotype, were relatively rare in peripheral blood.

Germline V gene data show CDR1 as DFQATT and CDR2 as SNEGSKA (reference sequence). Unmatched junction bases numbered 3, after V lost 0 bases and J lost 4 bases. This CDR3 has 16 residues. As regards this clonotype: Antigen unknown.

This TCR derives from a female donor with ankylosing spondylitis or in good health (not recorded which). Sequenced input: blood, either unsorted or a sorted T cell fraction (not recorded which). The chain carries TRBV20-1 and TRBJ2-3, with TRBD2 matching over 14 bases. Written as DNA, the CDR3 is TGCAGTGCTAGAGAGAAGGGACTAGCGGGAGCAGATACGCAGTATTTT. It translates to CSAREKGLAGADTQYF.